A selection of T cell receptor beta chains follows, all from one sample in a study of T cell changes during pregnancy in multiple sclerosis. The method was immunoSEQ multiplex PCR; TCRdb's version includes in-frame clones alone and lacks a portion of them. The data hold 65,000 to 85,000 clones, with approximately 93% observed a single time. Source: CD4+ T cells from peripheral blood mononuclear cells, taken after pregnancy. Source of these receptors: a female donor with multiple sclerosis, enrolled in a pregnancy study. CDR3s include the opening cysteine and the closing phenylalanine or tryptophan.

TRBV27	TRBJ2-2	CASTLTPLGLAAERGELFF
TRBV5-1	TRBJ2-7	CASSLGGTYEQYF
TRBV7-9	TRBJ2-1	CASSPPPGLAGYNEQFF
TRBV7-9	TRBJ2-2	CASSRTPGQGSPGELFF
TRBV6-5	TRBJ1-5	CASSSGTGAPQHF
TRBV25-1	TRBJ2-1	CASSEVQGLAGAQEQFF
TRBV18	TRBJ2-3	CASSPLSTDTQYF
TRBV7-9	TRBJ2-5	CASSLSRGGETQYF
TRBV7-9	TRBJ2-1	CASSFSTSKYNEQFF
TRBV7-8	TRBJ2-7	CASSLADGQGVEQYF
TRBV5-5	TRBJ2-5	CASSVLGRSGETQYF
TRBV7-8	TRBJ2-3	CASSPSWSGTSTDTQYF
TRBV28	TRBJ2-7	CASSAWGGTYEQYF
TRBV10-3	TRBJ2-2	CATYSGEDGGELFF
TRBV5-1	TRBJ2-7	CARKIPGTKSPYEQYF
TRBV5-3	TRBJ2-7	CARSLDRGPLAGWAYEQYF
TRBV7-9	TRBJ2-7	CASSLETGRQHF
TRBV27	TRBJ1-5	CASSPHRGPGGQPQHF
TRBV14	TRBJ1-4	CASSQEGQGGPNEKLFF
TRBV11-2	TRBJ2-3	CASSFWTSGTSTDTQYF
TRBV7-3	TRBJ2-5	CASSRTGGQETQYF
TRBV2	TRBJ2-7	CASIIGGSSYEQYF
TRBV29-1	TRBJ1-4	CSVDGVGGAGKLFF
TRBV5-4	TRBJ2-2	CASSPQTGLNTGELFF
TRBV6-5	TRBJ2-7	CASSQGAEQYF